Listed below are T cell receptor beta chains from one sample, sequenced in a study of molecular identifiers for immune sequencing clone quantification. TCRdb re-analysed the PCR reads in MiXCR, keeping a single row per CDR3 protein. Of hundreds of thousands of distinct CDR3 sequences listed, about 25% were seen once; the top ten hold about 0.84%. The source material was naive CD8+ T cells from blood, with Jurkat cell RNA spiked in. The source of these receptors is a human donor in good health. Some libraries in this study had Jurkat cell RNA spiked in. The CDR3 runs from the conserved cysteine through the conserved F or W. D genes are given only for firm matches. Rows give clone size only sometimes, using once, few, many, or a class for an expanded clone.

D: -; V: TRBV10-3; size: few; J: TRBJ1-3; CDR3: CAISEMGGPGDTIYF; DNA: TGTGCCATCAGTGAAATGGGGGGGCCGGGAGACACCATATATTTT
D: -; V: TRBV30; size: -; J: TRBJ2-7; CDR3: CAWTAGAGLYEQYF; DNA: TGTGCCTGGACCGCCGGAGCGGGCCTCTACGAGCAGTACTTC
D: -; V: TRBV15; size: few; J: TRBJ2-7; CDR3: CATSRARDAYEQYF; DNA: TGTGCCACCAGCAGAGCTAGGGACGCCTACGAGCAGTACTTC
D: TRBD1; V: TRBV7-6; size: -; J: TRBJ2-3; CDR3: CARRSGTGGLDTQYF; DNA: TGTGCCCGCCGCTCCGGGACAGGGGGCCTAGATACGCAGTATTTT
D: -; V: TRBV19; size: -; J: TRBJ2-7; CDR3: CASSPDAGILYEQYF; DNA: TGTGCCAGTAGTCCCGACGCAGGGATTCTCTACGAGCAGTACTTC
D: -; V: TRBV12-2; size: -; J: TRBJ2-4; CDR3: CASRSQGAKNIQYF; DNA: TGTGCAAGTCGCTCCCAGGGGGCCAAAAACATTCAGTACTTC
D: TRBD1; V: TRBV4-1; size: many; J: TRBJ2-7; CDR3: CASSPKDREYEQYF; DNA: TGCGCCAGCAGCCCGAAGGACAGGGAGTACGAGCAGTACTTC
D: -; V: TRBV19; size: few; J: TRBJ1-4; CDR3: CASSIGLGKLFF; DNA: TGTGCCAGTAGTATAGGGCTCGGAAAACTGTTTTTT
D: -; V: TRBV20-1; size: few; J: TRBJ2-3; CDR3: CSAMPVGTDTQYF; DNA: TGCAGTGCCATGCCGGTTGGCACAGATACGCAGTATTTT
D: -; V: TRBV29-1; size: many; J: TRBJ2-3; CDR3: CSVRGPTSTDTQYF; DNA: TGCAGCGTTCGGGGTCCTACTAGCACAGATACGCAGTATTTT
D: -; V: TRBV20-1; size: many; J: TRBJ2-5; CDR3: CSASGIHHQETQYF; DNA: TGCAGTGCATCAGGGATCCACCATCAAGAGACCCAGTACTTC
D: -; V: TRBV20-1; size: -; J: TRBJ2-5; CDR3: CSARVPFQETQYF; DNA: TGCAGTGCTAGAGTTCCATTCCAAGAGACCCAGTACTTC
D: -; V: TRBV6-5; size: few; J: TRBJ2-2; CDR3: CASSYEEYSGELFF; DNA: TGTGCCAGCAGTTACGAGGAATATTCCGGGGAGCTGTTTTTT
D: TRBD2; V: TRBV12-3/TRBV12-4; size: -; J: TRBJ2-5; CDR3: CASSFLAGGGETQYF; DNA: TGTGCCAGCAGTTTTCTAGCGGGAGGTGGAGAGACCCAGTACTTC
D: TRBD1; V: TRBV2; size: many; J: TRBJ1-1; CDR3: CASNPGRGPMESEAFF; DNA: TGTGCCAGCAATCCCGGCAGGGGGCCAATGGAATCTGAAGCTTTCTTT
D: -; V: TRBV9; size: -; J: TRBJ2-6; CDR3: CASSPPFTVSGANVLTF; DNA: TGTGCCAGCAGCCCCCCCTTCACAGTGTCCGGGGCCAACGTCCTGACTTTC
D: TRBD2; V: TRBV5-1; size: many; J: TRBJ2-7; CDR3: CASSIGTSGRSYEQYF; DNA: TGCGCCAGCAGCATCGGGACTAGCGGGCGCTCCTACGAGCAGTACTTC
D: -; V: TRBV20-1; size: -; J: TRBJ1-1; CDR3: CSAREDAMNTEAFF; DNA: TGCAGTGCTAGGGAGGATGCGATGAACACTGAAGCTTTCTTT
D: TRBD2; V: TRBV7-8; size: few; J: TRBJ2-7; CDR3: CASSLAGLAGSTYEQYF; DNA: TGTGCCAGCAGCTTAGCGGGTCTAGCGGGATCAACCTACGAGCAGTACTTC
D: -; V: TRBV4-1; size: many; J: TRBJ2-2; CDR3: CASSQDARELFF; DNA: TGCGCCAGCAGCCAAGATGCGCGGGAGCTGTTTTTT
D: -; V: TRBV20-1; size: many; J: TRBJ2-7; CDR3: CSAREDWSYEQYF; DNA: TGCAGTGCTAGAGAGGACTGGTCCTACGAGCAGTACTTC
D: -; V: TRBV3-1; size: -; J: TRBJ2-5; CDR3: CASSQSQIGQKLQETQYF; DNA: TGTGCCAGCAGCCAAAGTCAGATTGGGCAGAAACTACAAGAGACCCAGTACTTC
D: TRBD1; V: TRBV4-3; size: -; J: TRBJ2-5; CDR3: CASSQGQGAQETQYF; DNA: TGCGCCAGCAGCCAAGGACAGGGGGCTCAGGAGACCCAGTACTTC
D: TRBD1; V: TRBV6-6; size: many; J: TRBJ2-3; CDR3: CASSWDRSTTDTQYF; DNA: TGTGCCAGCAGCTGGGACAGGAGTACTACAGATACGCAGTATTTT
D: -; V: TRBV20-1; size: -; J: TRBJ2-7; CDR3: CSPSVNSYEQYF; DNA: TGCAGTCCCTCAGTGAATTCCTACGAGCAGTACTTC
D: -; V: TRBV7-9; size: many; J: TRBJ1-1; CDR3: CASSWRTEAFF; DNA: TGTGCCAGCAGTTGGAGGACTGAAGCTTTCTTT
D: -; V: TRBV11-2; size: few; J: TRBJ2-7; CDR3: CASSFTVHEQYF; DNA: TGTGCCAGCAGCTTTACAGTCCACGAGCAGTACTTC
D: TRBD2; V: TRBV6-5; size: many; J: TRBJ2-3; CDR3: CASSVISGTSGADTQYF; DNA: TGTGCCAGCAGTGTTATTTCCGGGACTAGCGGGGCTGATACGCAGTATTTT
D: -; V: TRBV20-1; size: many; J: TRBJ1-3; CDR3: CSARTGSSGNTIYF; DNA: TGCAGTGCTAGAACAGGCTCGTCCGGAAACACCATATATTTT